This T cell receptor (beta chain) was obtained from a study of identical twins. A universal primer site was added by template switching, and unique molecular identifiers were carried by the cDNA. MiXCR, run by TCRdb on the 5' RACE reads, gives a single entry per CDR3 protein. The sample contains approximately 600,000 distinct CDR3 sequences, over 8.5% of which appear only once. Points from the study as a whole: Excess sharing between twins was weaker in beta out-of-frame sequences. Invariant cells of the MAIT and iNKT types might have partly distorted the zero-insertion analyses.

Details on this clonotype: Its antigen remains unknown. Germline is not matched at one junction end, which may reflect a read error.

Germline-derived CDR1 and CDR2 are KGHDR and SFDVKD. The CDR3 loop spans 12 amino acids. The same specimen was also included in a second study, on yellow fever vaccine responses in identical twins. From that study: Twin vaccine T cell responses reportedly seemed partly convergent, partly personalized.

The TCR sequence derives from a woman under 30 in good health. Sequencing used PBMCs. This chain links TRBV24-1 with TRBJ2-1; 8 bases line up with TRBD1. In DNA form, the CDR3 reads TGTGCCACCAGTGATGCGGACAGGGTTACGGTCTTC. Translated, it gives CATSDADRVTVF.